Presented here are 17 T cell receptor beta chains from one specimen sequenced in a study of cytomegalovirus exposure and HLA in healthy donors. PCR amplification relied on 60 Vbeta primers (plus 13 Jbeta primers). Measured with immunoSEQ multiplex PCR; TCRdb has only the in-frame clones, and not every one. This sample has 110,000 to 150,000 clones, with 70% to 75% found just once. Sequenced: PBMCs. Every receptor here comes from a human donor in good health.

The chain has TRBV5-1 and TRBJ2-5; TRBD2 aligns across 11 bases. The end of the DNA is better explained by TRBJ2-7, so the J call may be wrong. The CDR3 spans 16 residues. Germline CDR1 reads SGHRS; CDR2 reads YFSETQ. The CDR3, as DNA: TGCGCCAGCAGCTTGGCCTTAGCGGGAGGGGACTACGAGCAGTACTTC. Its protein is CASSLALAGGDYEQYF.

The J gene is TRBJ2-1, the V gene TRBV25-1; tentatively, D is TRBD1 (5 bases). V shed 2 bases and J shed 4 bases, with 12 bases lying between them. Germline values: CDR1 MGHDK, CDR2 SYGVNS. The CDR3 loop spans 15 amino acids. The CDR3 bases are TGTGCCAGCAGTGAAGGCAGGGTCTCTTACAATGAGCAGTTCTTC. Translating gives CASSEGRVSYNEQFF.

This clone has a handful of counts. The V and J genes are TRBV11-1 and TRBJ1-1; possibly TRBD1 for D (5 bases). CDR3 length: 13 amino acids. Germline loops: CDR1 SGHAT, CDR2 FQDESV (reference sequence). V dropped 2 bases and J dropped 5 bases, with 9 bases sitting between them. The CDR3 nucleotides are TGTGCCAGCAGCTTATGGGGCTCGACTGAAGCTTTCTTT. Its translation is CASSLWGSTEAFF.

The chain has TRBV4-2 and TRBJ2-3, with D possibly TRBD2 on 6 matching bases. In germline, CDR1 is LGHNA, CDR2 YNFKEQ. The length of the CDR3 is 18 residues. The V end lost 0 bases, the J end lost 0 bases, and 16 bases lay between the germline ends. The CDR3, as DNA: TGTGCCAGCAGCCAAGATAAAGGGTGGCGGGATAGCACAGATACGCAGTATTTT. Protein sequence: CASSQDKGWRDSTDTQYF.

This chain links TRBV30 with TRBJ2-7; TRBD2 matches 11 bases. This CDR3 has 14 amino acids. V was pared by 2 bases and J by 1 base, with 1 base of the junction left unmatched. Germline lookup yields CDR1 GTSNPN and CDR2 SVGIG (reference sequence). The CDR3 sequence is CAWSTSGGSYEQYF. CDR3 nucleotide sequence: TGTGCCTGGAGTACTAGCGGGGGATCCTACGAGCAGTACTTC.

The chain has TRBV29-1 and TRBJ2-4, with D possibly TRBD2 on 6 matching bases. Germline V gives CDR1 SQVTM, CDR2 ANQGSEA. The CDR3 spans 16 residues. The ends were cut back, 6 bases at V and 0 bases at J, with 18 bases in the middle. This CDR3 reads CSVRRRAEEAKNIQYF. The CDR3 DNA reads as TGCAGCGTCCGAAGGAGGGCGGAGGAAGCCAAAAACATTCAGTACTTC.

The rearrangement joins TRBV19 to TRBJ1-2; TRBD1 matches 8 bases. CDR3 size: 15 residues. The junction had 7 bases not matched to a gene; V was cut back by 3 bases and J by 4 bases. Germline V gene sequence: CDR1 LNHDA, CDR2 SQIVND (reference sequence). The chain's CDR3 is CASSITRTGTYGYTF. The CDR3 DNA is TGTGCCAGTAGTATCACTCGGACAGGGACCTATGGCTACACCTTC.

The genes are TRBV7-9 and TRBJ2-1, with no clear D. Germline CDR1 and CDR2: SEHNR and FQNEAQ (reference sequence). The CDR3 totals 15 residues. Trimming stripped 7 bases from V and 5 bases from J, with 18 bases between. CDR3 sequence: CASNSDWIIDNEQFF. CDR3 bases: TGTGCCAGCAATTCAGACTGGATCATAGACAATGAGCAGTTCTTC.

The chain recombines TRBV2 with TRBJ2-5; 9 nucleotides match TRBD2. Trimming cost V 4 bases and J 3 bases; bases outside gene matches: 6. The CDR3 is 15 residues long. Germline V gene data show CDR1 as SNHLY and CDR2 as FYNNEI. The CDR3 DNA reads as TGTGCCAGCAGTGCCTATAGCGGGGGAAAAGAGACCCAGTACTTC. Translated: CASSAYSGGKETQYF.

The CDR3 is CASRTGTGTHEQYF. CDR3 bases: TGTGCCAGCAGGACCGGGACAGGGACCCACGAGCAGTACTTC. J is TRBJ2-7 and V is TRBV2; TRBD1 matches at 9 bases. Per the germline V gene, CDR1 is SNHLY and CDR2 is FYNNEI. This CDR3 comprises 14 residues. The V gene end was trimmed by 6 bases and the J gene end by 5 bases; junction bases not matched to a gene: 8.

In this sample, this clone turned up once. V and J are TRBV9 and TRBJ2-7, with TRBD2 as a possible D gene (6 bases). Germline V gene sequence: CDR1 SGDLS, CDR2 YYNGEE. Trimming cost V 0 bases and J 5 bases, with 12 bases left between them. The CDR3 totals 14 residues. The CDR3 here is CASSVGGTGDEQYF. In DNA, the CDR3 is TGTGCCAGCAGCGTAGGCGGGACTGGGGACGAGCAGTACTTC.

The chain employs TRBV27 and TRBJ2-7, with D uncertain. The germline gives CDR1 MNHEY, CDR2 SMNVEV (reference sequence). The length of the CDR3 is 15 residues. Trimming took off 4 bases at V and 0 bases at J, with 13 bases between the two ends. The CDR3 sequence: CASSYSSIYSYEQYF. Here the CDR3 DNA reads TGTGCCAGCAGTTATTCTTCAATCTACTCCTACGAGCAGTACTTC.

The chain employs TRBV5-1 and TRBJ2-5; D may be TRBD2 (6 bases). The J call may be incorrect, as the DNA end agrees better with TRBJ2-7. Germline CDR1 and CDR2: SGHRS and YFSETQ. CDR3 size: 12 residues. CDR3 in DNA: TGCGCCAGCAGAGGGACTGCCTACGAGCAGTACTTC. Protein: CASRGTAYEQYF.

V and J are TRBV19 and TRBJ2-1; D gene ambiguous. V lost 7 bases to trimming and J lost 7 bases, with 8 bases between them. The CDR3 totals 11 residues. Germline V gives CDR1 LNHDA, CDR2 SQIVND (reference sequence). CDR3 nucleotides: TGTGCCAGTATGGTGCAGAATGAGCAGTTCTTC. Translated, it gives CASMVQNEQFF.

CDR3 DNA: TGTGCCAGCAGCTCGGCTGGGAGTGGCGACGAGCAGTACTTC. Its translation: CASSSAGSGDEQYF. The chain recombines TRBV5-4 with TRBJ2-7; tentative D call: TRBD2 (5 bases). This CDR3 is 14 amino acids long. Per the germline V gene, CDR1 is SGHNT and CDR2 is YYREEE (reference sequence). Trimming took 3 bases from V and 5 from J, leaving 15 bases between them.

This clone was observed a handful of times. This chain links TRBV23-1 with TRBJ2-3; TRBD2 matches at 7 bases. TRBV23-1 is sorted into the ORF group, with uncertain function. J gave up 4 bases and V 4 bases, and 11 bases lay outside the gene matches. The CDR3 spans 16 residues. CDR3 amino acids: CASSLSVGGEADTQYF. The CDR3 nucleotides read TGCGCCAGCAGTCTGTCGGTGGGAGGGGAAGCAGATACGCAGTATTTT.

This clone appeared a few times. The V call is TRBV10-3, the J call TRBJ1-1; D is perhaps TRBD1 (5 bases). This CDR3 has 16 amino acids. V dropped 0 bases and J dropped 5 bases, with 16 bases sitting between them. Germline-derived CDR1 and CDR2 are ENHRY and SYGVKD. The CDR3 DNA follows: TGTGCCATCAGTGAGTCCCCCGGCAGGGCTTCTACTGAAGCTTTCTTT. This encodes CAISESPGRASTEAFF.